The 26 T cell receptor beta chains reported below all come from one sample, sequenced in a study of blood T cell repertoires in COVID-19. The data were produced by immunoSEQ multiplex PCR, yet TCRdb's version contains in-frame clones alone and is incomplete. The repertoire has approximately 100,000 clones, less than 90% of them found once; the top ten carry 18%. Material: peripheral blood. These receptors originate from a woman aged 60-75 years with acute or convalescent COVID-19.

The chain recombines TRBV5-8 with TRBJ1-5; D is unresolved. Trimming cost V 0 bases and J 1 base, with 8 bases left between them. This CDR3 contains 15 residues. In germline, CDR1 is SGHTS, CDR2 YDEGEE. As DNA, the CDR3 is TGTGCCAGCAGCTTGGGGCAGGTCAGCAATCAGCCCCAGCATTTT. Its translation is CASSLGQVSNQPQHF.

The chain uses TRBV11-3 and TRBJ1-1, with 8 bases fitting TRBD1. V shed 5 bases, J shed 13 bases, and the junction held 6 bases outside the gene matches. Germline V gene data show CDR1 as SGHNT and CDR2 as YENEEA. CDR3 length: 11 amino acids. CDR3 sequence reads: CASSVDRAVFF. CDR3 coding DNA: TGTGCCAGCAGCGTGGACAGGGCTGTTTTCTTT.

The chain links TRBV6-5 to TRBJ2-5, with D unresolved. Germline CDR1 MNHEY, CDR2 SVGAGI. Trimming removed 2 bases from V and 1 base from J, with 11 bases in between. CDR3 length: 15 amino acids. The CDR3 is CASSYGPRFQETQYF. The CDR3 DNA reads as TGTGCCAGCAGTTACGGGCCAAGATTCCAAGAGACCCAGTACTTC.

V and J are TRBV30 and TRBJ2-6, with TRBD2 as a possible D gene (5 bases). The CDR3 is 14 residues long. The V gene's germline CDR1 is GTSNPN and CDR2 SVGIG (reference sequence). Trimming stripped 5 bases from V and 0 bases from J, with 8 bases between. This CDR3 reads CAWDGNSGANVLTF. The CDR3 DNA reads TGTGCCTGGGACGGGAACTCTGGGGCCAACGTCCTGACTTTC.

The CDR3 region has the DNA TGTGCCAGCAGTCTGACAGGAAACTATGGCTACACCTTC. It is translated as CASSLTGNYGYTF. The chain carries TRBV12-3 or TRBV12-4 and TRBJ1-2; a weak D match, TRBD1 (6 bases). Trimming left V 5 bases short and J 2 bases short, with 9 bases between. This CDR3 region has 13 residues.

This clone was found a few times. The rearrangement uses TRBV7-8 and TRBJ2-1; TRBD2 might be the D (7 bases). The CDR3 length is 18 residues. V lost 8 bases and J 0 bases, leaving 23 bases between the germline ends. Germline V gene sequence: CDR1 SGHVS, CDR2 FQNEAQ. The CDR3 DNA follows: TGTGCCAGCGGGGGGGCTAGGGCTTCGACGAGCTCCTACAATGAGCAGTTCTTC. It codes for CASGGARASTSSYNEQFF.

The chain links TRBV11-3 to TRBJ2-3; D gene ambiguous. CDR3 length: 12 amino acids. V lost 3 bases and J lost 5, with 6 bases in between. Germline loops: CDR1 SGHNT, CDR2 YENEEA. The CDR3 DNA follows: TGTGCCAGCAGCTTCTCCGGAGATACGCAGTATTTT. The encoded protein is CASSFSGDTQYF.

The rearrangement uses TRBV4-3 and TRBJ2-5; TRBD2 matches at 7 bases. Germline lookup yields CDR1 LGHNA and CDR2 YSLEER. Germline trimming cut 2 bases from V and 4 bases from J; bases unmatched to any gene: 4. This CDR3 is 14 amino acids long. The CDR3 here is CASSQQGGRETQYF. CDR3 DNA: TGCGCCAGCAGCCAACAGGGCGGGAGAGAGACCCAGTACTTC.

V gene TRBV15 combines with J gene TRBJ2-1, with D tentatively TRBD1 (5 bases). The CDR3 consists of 16 residues. Germline V lookup: CDR1 LNHNV, CDR2 YYDKDF (reference sequence). Trimming stripped 1 base from V and 3 bases from J, with 13 bases between. CDR3 protein: CATSRGVGLGYNEQFF. DNA for the CDR3: TGTGCCACCAGCAGAGGGGTGGGGCTTGGCTACAATGAGCAGTTCTTC.

This clone was recorded once. The V and J genes are TRBV4-2 and TRBJ1-1, with D tentatively TRBD1 (5 bases). The CDR3 runs 15 residues. Between the trimmed V and J ends, which lost 4 bases and 4 bases, there was a span of 16 bases. Germline V gives CDR1 LGHNA, CDR2 YNFKEQ. The CDR3: CASSPRGAGGTEAFF. CDR3 nucleotides: TGTGCCAGCAGCCCACGCGGGGCTGGGGGCACTGAAGCTTTCTTT.

This chain joins TRBV15 and TRBJ2-1, with D possibly being TRBD1 (6 bases). The CDR3 is 14 amino acids. Trimming cost V 0 bases and J 12 bases, with 15 bases left between them. Per germline, CDR1 LNHNV and CDR2 YYDKDF (reference sequence). The CDR3, as DNA: TGTGCCACCAGCAGAGATTTAAAGGGACAAACGCAGTTCTTC. As protein: CATSRDLKGQTQFF.

The chain links TRBV5-1 to TRBJ2-3; 10 nucleotides agree with TRBD2. Germline trimming cut 0 bases from V and 6 bases from J; bases unmatched to any gene: 10. This CDR3 contains 17 residues. CDR1 is SGHRS, CDR2 YFSETQ, per germline. DNA of the CDR3: TGCGCCAGCAGCTTGGTGGCTAGCGGGGGCAGGGCCGATACGCAGTATTTT. Its translation: CASSLVASGGRADTQYF.

The gene calls are TRBV3-1 (or the pseudogene TRBV3-2) and TRBJ1-4; 8 positions agree with TRBD1. CDR1 is LGHDT, CDR2 YNNKEL, per germline (reference sequence). The CDR3 consists of 16 residues. V shed 1 base and J 5 bases; nucleotides not matched to a gene: 6. The CDR3 region is CASSQGIYRGNEKLFF. The CDR3 DNA is TGTGCCAGCAGCCAAGGAATATACAGGGGGAATGAAAAACTGTTTTTT.

This clone came up many times. The chain is built from TRBV10-1 and TRBJ2-3; tentative D call: TRBD1 (5 bases). Germline V lookup: CDR1 WNHNN, CDR2 SYGVQD (reference sequence). The CDR3 covers 12 residues. V lost 6 bases, J lost 10 bases, and 14 bases lay in between. The CDR3 DNA reads TGCGCCAGCAGCCAAGCAATGGGGCCGCAGTATTTT. As protein: CASSQAMGPQYF.

The chain is built from TRBV24-1 and TRBJ1-1; 9 bases map to TRBD1. V was clipped by 4 bases and J by 10 bases; unmatched bases: 6. CDR1 KGHDR and CDR2 SFDVKD come from the germline V gene. The CDR3 contains 13 residues. CDR3: CATSDRGTGRAFF. As DNA, the CDR3 is TGTGCCACCAGTGACCGGGGGACAGGGAGAGCTTTCTTT.

This sequence joins TRBV27 and TRBJ1-2, with TRBD1 as a possible D gene (5 bases). This CDR3 is built from 14 residues. V gave up 6 bases and J gave up 5 bases, with 16 bases separating them. The germline V gene has CDR1 MNHEY and CDR2 SMNVEV (reference sequence). The CDR3: CASSLGQRGYGYTF. CDR3 DNA: TGTGCCAGCAGCCTGGGGCAGCGGGGTTATGGCTACACCTTC.

The V call is TRBV18, the J call TRBJ2-3; perhaps TRBD1 as D (5 bases). Germline V gives CDR1 KGHSH, CDR2 LQKENI. Trimming left V 6 bases short and J 3 bases short, with 10 bases between. The CDR3 has 13 residues. The CDR3 loop is CASSDSMTDTQYF. The CDR3 bases are TGTGCCAGCTCCGACAGCATGACAGATACGCAGTATTTT.

This sequence joins TRBV9 and TRBJ1-6, with 7 bases aligning to TRBD1. Per germline, CDR1 SGDLS and CDR2 YYNGEE. The CDR3 consists of 16 residues. With 2 bases clipped from V and 3 bases from J, the junction kept 5 bases outside the gene matches. The CDR3 region is CASSVDRAGYNSPLHF. In nucleotides, the CDR3 is TGTGCCAGCAGCGTTGACAGGGCGGGCTATAATTCACCCCTCCACTTT. The complete variable domain, with remaining parts taken from reference TRBV9 and TRBJ1-6, reads DSGVTQTPKHLITATGQRVTLRCSPRSGDLSVYWYQQSLDQGLQFLIQYYNGEERAKGNILERFSAQQFPDLHSELNLSSLELGDSALYFCASSVDRAGYNSPLHFGNGTRLTVT.

At least ten counts were recorded for this clone. The gene calls are TRBV5-4 and TRBJ2-1, with TRBD2 identical over 16 bases. V was pared by 4 bases and J by 13 bases, with 14 bases of the junction left unmatched. The CDR3 is 17 residues long. Germline V gives CDR1 SGHNT, CDR2 YYREEE (reference sequence). The CDR3 here is CASSPQFTGTSGGAQFF. For the CDR3, the DNA is TGTGCCAGCAGCCCGCAATTTACCGGGACTAGCGGGGGGGCACAGTTCTTC.

The chain couples TRBV6-5 to TRBJ1-2, with D tentatively TRBD1 (5 bases). Germline V gene data show CDR1 as MNHEY and CDR2 as SVGAGI. This CDR3 comprises 13 residues. V was pared by 6 bases and J by 6 bases, with 14 bases between. In DNA, the CDR3 is TGTGCCAGCAGGCAGAGGGGAGGGAATGGCTACACCTTC. Its translation: CASRQRGGNGYTF.

This sequence joins TRBV12-5 and TRBJ1-1; 8 bases line up with TRBD1. This CDR3 has 12 amino acids. J was trimmed by 5 bases and V by 7 bases; bases with no gene match: 3. The V gene's germline CDR1 is LGHNT and CDR2 FRNRAP. CDR3: CASDDRGTEAFF. The CDR3 DNA reads as TGTGCTAGTGACGACAGGGGTACTGAAGCTTTCTTT.

The chain employs TRBV25-1 and TRBJ1-3; a weak D match, TRBD1 (6 bases). The CDR3 is made up of 16 amino acids. Trimming took 1 base from V and 4 from J, leaving 14 bases between them. Germline values: CDR1 MGHDK, CDR2 SYGVNS. Here the CDR3 DNA reads TGTGCCAGCAGTGAATGGGCAGGGGCTCTCGGAAACACCATATATTTT. Translation: CASSEWAGALGNTIYF.

This chain links TRBV5-4 with TRBJ2-3; 9 bases are a match to TRBD2. The CDR3 extends over 15 amino acids. Trimming removed 2 bases from V and 2 bases from J; junction bases left unmatched: 3. CDR1 SGHNT and CDR2 YYREEE come from the germline V gene (reference sequence). CDR3 nucleotides: TGTGCCAGCAGCTTACAGCGGGGGGTCACAGATACGCAGTATTTT. This gives the protein CASSLQRGVTDTQYF.

The rearrangement uses TRBV7-8 and TRBJ2-3; 7 positions agree with TRBD2. The V gene's germline CDR1 is SGHVS and CDR2 FQNEAQ. The CDR3 totals 14 residues. The trim removed 5 bases at V and 6 bases at J, leaving 8 bases unmatched. In nucleotides, the CDR3 is TGTGCCAGCAGCAAAACAGGACTAGTTGATACGCAGTATTTT. Amino acids: CASSKTGLVDTQYF.

This clone was counted once. V is TRBV5-4 and J is TRBJ2-1; perhaps TRBD2 as D (6 bases). Trimming shortened V by 4 bases and J by 9 bases, and 23 bases separated the two germline ends. Germline-derived CDR1 and CDR2 are SGHNT and YYREEE (reference sequence). CDR3 length: 16 amino acids. In DNA, the CDR3 is TGTGCCAGCAGCCCCCCGGGCGGGGAGTTCGAGGGTGAGCAGTTCTTC. It encodes CASSPPGGEFEGEQFF.

The genes are TRBV7-9 and TRBJ1-2; possibly TRBD1 for D (5 bases). Trimming took 5 bases from V and 8 from J, leaving 24 bases between them. The CDR3 has 16 amino acids. Germline V lookup: CDR1 SEHNR, CDR2 FQNEAQ (reference sequence). The CDR3 sequence: CASSVPTTAGLGGYTF. DNA of the CDR3: TGTGCCAGCAGCGTACCCACGACAGCCGGGCTTGGAGGCTACACCTTC.